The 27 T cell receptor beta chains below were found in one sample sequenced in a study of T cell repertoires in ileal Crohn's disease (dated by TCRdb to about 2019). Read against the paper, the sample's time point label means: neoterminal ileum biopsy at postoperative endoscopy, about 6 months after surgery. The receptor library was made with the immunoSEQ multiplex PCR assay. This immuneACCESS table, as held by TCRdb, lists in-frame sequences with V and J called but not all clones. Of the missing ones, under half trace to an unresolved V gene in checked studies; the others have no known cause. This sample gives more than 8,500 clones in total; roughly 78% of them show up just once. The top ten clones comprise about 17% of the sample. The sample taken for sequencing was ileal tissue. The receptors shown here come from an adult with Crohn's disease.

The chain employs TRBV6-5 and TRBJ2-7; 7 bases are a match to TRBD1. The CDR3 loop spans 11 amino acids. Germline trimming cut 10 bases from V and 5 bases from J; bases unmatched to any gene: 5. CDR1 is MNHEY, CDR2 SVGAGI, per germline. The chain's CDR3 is CATKGANEQYF. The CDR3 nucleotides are TGTGCCACCAAGGGGGCTAACGAGCAGTACTTC.

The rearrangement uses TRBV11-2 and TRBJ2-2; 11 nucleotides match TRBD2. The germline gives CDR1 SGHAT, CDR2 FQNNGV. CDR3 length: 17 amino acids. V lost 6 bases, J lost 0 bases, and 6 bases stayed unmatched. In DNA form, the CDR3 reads TGTGCCAGCAGTAGGGGGACTAGCGGATCGAACACCGGGGAGCTGTTTTTT. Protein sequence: CASSRGTSGSNTGELFF.

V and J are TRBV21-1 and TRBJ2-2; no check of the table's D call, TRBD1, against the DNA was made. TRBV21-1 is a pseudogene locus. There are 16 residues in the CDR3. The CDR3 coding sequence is TGTGCCAGCAGCGCCTCCGGGACAGTTAACACCGGGGAGCTGTTTTTT. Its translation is CASSASGTVNTGELFF.

Written as DNA, the CDR3 is TGTGCCAGCAGCCAAGTCTACCTGAACACTGAAGCTTTCTTT. It translates to CASSQVYLNTEAFF. The chain carries TRBV14 and TRBJ1-1; no reliable D call. Trimming cost V 1 base and J 0 bases, with 6 bases left between them. The germline V gene encodes CDR1 SGHDN and CDR2 FVKESK. The length of the CDR3 is 14 residues.

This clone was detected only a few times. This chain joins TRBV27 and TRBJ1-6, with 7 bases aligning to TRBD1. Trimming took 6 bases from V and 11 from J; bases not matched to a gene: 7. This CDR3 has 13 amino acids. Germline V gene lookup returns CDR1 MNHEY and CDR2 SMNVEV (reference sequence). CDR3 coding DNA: TGTGCCAGCAGCCTAATCAGGGGGACACCCCTCCACTTT. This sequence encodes CASSLIRGTPLHF.

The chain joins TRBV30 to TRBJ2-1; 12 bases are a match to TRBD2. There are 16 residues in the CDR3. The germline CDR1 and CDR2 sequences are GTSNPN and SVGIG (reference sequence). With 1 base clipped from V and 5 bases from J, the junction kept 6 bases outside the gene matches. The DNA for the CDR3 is TGTGCCTGGAGTGCCCTAGCGGGGGGGCCCAACAATGAGCAGTTCTTC. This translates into CAWSALAGGPNNEQFF.

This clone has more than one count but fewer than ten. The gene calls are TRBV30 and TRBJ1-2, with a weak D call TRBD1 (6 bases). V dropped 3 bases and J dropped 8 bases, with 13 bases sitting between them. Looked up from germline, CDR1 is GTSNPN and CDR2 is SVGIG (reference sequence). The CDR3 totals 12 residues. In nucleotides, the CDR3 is TGTGCCTGGAGACAGGGAGCCGGGGGCTACACCTTC. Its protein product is CAWRQGAGGYTF.

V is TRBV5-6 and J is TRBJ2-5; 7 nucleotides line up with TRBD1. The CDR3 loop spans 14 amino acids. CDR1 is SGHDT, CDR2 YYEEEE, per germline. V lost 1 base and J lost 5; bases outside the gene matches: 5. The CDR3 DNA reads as TGTGCCAGCAGCTTGAAAGGGGGCGGCGAGACCCAGTACTTC. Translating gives CASSLKGGGETQYF.

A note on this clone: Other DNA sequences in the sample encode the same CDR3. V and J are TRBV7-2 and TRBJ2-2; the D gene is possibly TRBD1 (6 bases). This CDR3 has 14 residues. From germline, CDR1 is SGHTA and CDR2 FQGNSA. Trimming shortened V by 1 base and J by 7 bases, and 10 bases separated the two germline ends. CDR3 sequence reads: CASSLDRAFGELFF. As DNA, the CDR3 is TGTGCCAGCAGCTTAGACAGGGCCTTCGGGGAGCTGTTTTTT.

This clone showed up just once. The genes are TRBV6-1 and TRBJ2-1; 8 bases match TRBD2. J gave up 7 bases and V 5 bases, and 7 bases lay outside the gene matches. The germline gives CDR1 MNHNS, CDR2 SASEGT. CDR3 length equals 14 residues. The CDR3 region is CASSPRGRTNEQFF. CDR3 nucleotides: TGTGCCAGCAGTCCGCGCGGGAGGACGAATGAGCAGTTCTTC.

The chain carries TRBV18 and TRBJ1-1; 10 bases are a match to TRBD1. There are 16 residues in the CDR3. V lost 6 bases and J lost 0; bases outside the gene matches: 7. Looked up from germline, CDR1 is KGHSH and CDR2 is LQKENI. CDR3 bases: TGTGCCAGCTCGGCCGACAGGGGGCTGGTGAACACTGAAGCTTTCTTT. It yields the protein CASSADRGLVNTEAFF.

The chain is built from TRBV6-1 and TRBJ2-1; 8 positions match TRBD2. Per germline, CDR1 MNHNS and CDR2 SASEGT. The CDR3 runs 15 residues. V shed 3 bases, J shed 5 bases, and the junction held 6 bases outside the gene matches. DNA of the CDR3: TGTGCCAGCAGTGATAGCGGGAAGACCCACAATGAGCAGTTCTTC. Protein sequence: CASSDSGKTHNEQFF.

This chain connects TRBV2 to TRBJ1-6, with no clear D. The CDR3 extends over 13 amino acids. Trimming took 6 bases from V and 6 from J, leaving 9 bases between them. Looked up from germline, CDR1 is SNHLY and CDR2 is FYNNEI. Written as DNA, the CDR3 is TGTGCCAGCAGGATAGCAGCTAATTCACCCCTCCACTTT. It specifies CASRIAANSPLHF.

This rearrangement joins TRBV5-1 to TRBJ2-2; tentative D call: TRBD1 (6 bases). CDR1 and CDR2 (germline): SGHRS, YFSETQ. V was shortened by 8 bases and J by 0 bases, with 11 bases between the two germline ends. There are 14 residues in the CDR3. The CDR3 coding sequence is TGCGCCAGTGGGACACGACCGAACACCGGGGAGCTGTTTTTT. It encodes CASGTRPNTGELFF.

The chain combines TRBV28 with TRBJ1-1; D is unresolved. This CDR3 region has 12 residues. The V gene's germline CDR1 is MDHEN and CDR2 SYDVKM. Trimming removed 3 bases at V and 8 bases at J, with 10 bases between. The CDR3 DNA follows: TGTGCCAGCAGTTTTCTGAACAAAGAAGCTTTCTTT. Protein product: CASSFLNKEAFF. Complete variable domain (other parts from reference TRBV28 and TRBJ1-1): DVKVTQSSRYLVKRTGEKVFLECVQDMDHENMFWYRQDPGLGLRLIYFSYDVKMKEKGDIPEGYSVSREKKERFSLILESASTNQTSMYLCASSFLNKEAFFGQGTRLTVV.

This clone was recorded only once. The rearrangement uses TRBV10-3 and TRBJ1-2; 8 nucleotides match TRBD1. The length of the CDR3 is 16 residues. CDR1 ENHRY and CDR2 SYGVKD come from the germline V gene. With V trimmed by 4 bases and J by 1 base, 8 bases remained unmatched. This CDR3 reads CAISVGRGHDNYGYTF. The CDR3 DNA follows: TGTGCCATCAGTGTAGGCAGGGGGCATGATAACTATGGCTACACCTTC.

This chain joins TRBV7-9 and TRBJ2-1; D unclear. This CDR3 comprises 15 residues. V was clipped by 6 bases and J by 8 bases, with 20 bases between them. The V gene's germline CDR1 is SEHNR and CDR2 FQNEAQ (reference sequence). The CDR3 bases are TGTGCCAGCAGGTTTAGATCGGTGGTGGGCGATGAGCAGTTCTTC. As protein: CASRFRSVVGDEQFF.

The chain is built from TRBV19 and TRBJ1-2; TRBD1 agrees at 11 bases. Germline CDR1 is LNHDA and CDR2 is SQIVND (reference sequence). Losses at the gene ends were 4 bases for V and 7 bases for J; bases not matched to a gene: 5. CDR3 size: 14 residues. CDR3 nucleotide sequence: TGTGCCAGTAGTAGAGGACAGGGGGCTGGTGGCTACACCTTC. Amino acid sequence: CASSRGQGAGGYTF.

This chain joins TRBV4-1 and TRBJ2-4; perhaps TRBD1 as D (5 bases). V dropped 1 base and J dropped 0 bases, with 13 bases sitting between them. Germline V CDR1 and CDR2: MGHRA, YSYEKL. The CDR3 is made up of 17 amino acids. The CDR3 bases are TGCGCCAGCAGCCAAGCTAAAGGACATTTAGCCAAAAACATTCAGTACTTC. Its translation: CASSQAKGHLAKNIQYF.

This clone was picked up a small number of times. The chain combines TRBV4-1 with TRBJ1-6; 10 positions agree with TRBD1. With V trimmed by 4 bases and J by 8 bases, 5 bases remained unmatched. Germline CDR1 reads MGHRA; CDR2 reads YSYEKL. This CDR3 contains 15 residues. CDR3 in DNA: TGCGCCAGCAGCCCCGGACAGGGGGGTTATTCACCCCTCCACTTT. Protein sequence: CASSPGQGGYSPLHF.

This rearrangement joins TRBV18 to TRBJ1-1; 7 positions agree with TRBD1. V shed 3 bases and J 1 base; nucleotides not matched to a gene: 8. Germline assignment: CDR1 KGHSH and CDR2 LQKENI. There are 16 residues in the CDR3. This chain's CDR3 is CASSPNLGQTNTEAFF. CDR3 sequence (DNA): TGTGCCAGCTCACCGAACTTGGGACAGACGAACACTGAAGCTTTCTTT.

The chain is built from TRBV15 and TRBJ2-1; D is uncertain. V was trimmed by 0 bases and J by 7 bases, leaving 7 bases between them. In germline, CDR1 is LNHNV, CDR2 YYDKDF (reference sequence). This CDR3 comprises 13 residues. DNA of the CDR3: TGTGCCACCAGCAGAGATTTGCAGAATGAGCAGTTCTTC. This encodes CATSRDLQNEQFF.

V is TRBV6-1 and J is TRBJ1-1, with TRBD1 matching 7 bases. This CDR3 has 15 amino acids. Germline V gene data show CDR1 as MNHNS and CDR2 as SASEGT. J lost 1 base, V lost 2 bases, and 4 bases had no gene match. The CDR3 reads CASSERAGGNTEAFF. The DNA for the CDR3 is TGTGCCAGCAGTGAAAGGGCAGGGGGGAACACTGAAGCTTTCTTT.

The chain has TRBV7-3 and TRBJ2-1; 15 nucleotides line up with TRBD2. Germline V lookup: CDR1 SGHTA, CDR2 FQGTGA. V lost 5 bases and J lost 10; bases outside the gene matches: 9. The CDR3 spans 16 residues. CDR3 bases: TGTGCCAGCAGCCAAAGCGGACTAGCGGGGGGGCGGGAGCAGTTCTTC. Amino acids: CASSQSGLAGGREQFF.

CDR3 protein: CASSPRTVAGYGYTF. CDR3 DNA sequence: TGTGCCAGCAGTCCCCGGACAGTGGCGGGCTATGGCTACACCTTC. V and J are TRBV6-5 and TRBJ1-2; tentative D call: TRBD1 (6 bases). This CDR3 contains 15 residues. Germline V gene lookup returns CDR1 MNHEY and CDR2 SVGAGI. V was shortened by 5 bases and J by 4 bases, with 17 bases between the two germline ends.

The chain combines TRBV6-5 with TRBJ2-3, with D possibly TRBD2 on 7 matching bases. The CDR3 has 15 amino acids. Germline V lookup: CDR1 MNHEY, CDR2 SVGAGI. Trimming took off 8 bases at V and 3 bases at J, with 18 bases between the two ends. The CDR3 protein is CASFTLRGRTDTQYF. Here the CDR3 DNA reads TGTGCCAGCTTCACACTGCGGGGGCGAACAGATACGCAGTATTTT.

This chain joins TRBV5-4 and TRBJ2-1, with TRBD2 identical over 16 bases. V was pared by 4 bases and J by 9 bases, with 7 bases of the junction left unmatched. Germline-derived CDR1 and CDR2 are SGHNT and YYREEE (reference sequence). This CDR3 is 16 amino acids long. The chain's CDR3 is CASSRQGTSGGGEQFF. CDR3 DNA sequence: TGTGCCAGCAGCCGACAAGGGACTAGCGGGGGGGGTGAGCAGTTCTTC.